This TCR beta chain was documented in a study of human T cells and chemical hapten exposure. Study-wide results and caveats: Significantly greater numbers of large CDR3 similarity clusters came from expanded TCRs than from controls.

This clonotype was detected ten times or more. The antigen is undetermined. As to time point: patch test 2, 6 weeks after DPC sensitization. The treatment denotes: therapeutic diphenylcyclopropenone sensitization with weekly scalp DPC. Within the library, unique molecular identifiers were attached to each individual cDNA molecule. TCRdb reanalysed the RACE reads using MiXCR and keeps one entry per CDR3 protein. The sample shows some 44,000 distinct CDR3 sequences, approximately 9% of them seen only once. The specimen was whole blood, collected in connection with sensitization to the hapten diphenylcyclopropenone (DPC). The receptor was isolated from a woman aged 40 to 49 with alopecia areata. Some clones in this sample may be carry-over from other donors' samples.

The CDR3 sequence: CASSLLGQGKGEQYF. The CDR3 bases are TGTGCCAGCAGCCTCCTAGGACAGGGAAAGGGCGAGCAGTACTTC. The V and J genes are TRBV7-9 and TRBJ2-7, with 8 bases aligning to TRBD1. Losses at the gene ends were 5 bases for V and 6 bases for J; bases not matched to a gene: 12. Germline V gene lookup returns CDR1 SEHNR and CDR2 FQNEAQ (reference sequence). This CDR3 is 15 amino acids long.